This T cell receptor beta chain was captured by sequencing in a study of CD8 T cells in ankylosing spondylitis. This clonotype has at least ten counts. Its antigen is currently unknown. Study-level findings and limits: One TCR beta motif, made up of several highly homologous variants, appeared characteristic of ankylosing spondylitis blood. Clones that were linked to disease were CD8+ and were relatively rare in peripheral blood. Earlier literature documents some of the motif variants in reactive arthritis synovial fluid and blood. In ankylosing spondylitis patients, matched synovial fluid reportedly showed significant enrichment of disease-linked clones.

Quantitative 5'-RACE with molecular barcodes generated TCR beta libraries. TCRdb reprocessed the 5' RACE reads via MiXCR and lists one record per CDR3 protein. The sample includes some 800,000 distinct CDR3 sequences, about an eighth of them seen just once. The V end lost 6 bases, the J end lost 6 bases, and 15 bases lay between the germline ends. The CDR3 runs 14 residues. CDR1 and CDR2 (germline): MNHNS, SASEGT. Sequencing was carried out using blood, either unsorted or a sorted T cell fraction (not recorded which). This chain connects TRBV6-1 to TRBJ2-1; D might be TRBD1 (5 bases). The TCR comes from a male donor with ankylosing spondylitis. Written as DNA, the CDR3 is TGTGCCAGCAGCTCGGCGACCAGGGTCAATGAGCAGTTCTTC. This sequence encodes CASSSATRVNEQFF.